The source of this TCR beta chain is a study of shared clonotypes between healthy human individuals. V gave up 0 bases and J gave up 0 bases; unmatched junction bases: 5. CDR1 and CDR2 (germline): SGHTA, FQGNSA. The CDR3 has 17 residues. Assay used: immunoSEQ multiplex PCR; TCRdb lists only in-frame clones, some missing. Found here are some 980,000 clones, over 75% of them singletons; the top ten hold approximately 1.5%. This clonotype was sampled from a man younger than 30 in good health. Sample: memory CD4+ T cells sorted from blood. Subset described: CD45RA-negative fraction. The chain has TRBV7-2 and TRBJ2-7, with 10 bases matching TRBD2. Here the CDR3 reads CASSLARTSGFSYEQYF. The DNA of the CDR3 is TGTGCCAGCAGCTTAGCTCGGACTAGCGGTTTCTCCTACGAGCAGTACTTC.